A single sample gave rise to the 25 T cell receptor beta chains below, sequenced in a study of Graves' ophthalmopathy and Graves' hyperthyroidism. RNA transcripts provided the template for amplifying TCR beta CDR3 regions. HTBI primers served in a first-round RT-PCR, which a second-round multiplex PCR followed. MiXCR, applied by TCRdb to the multiplex PCR reads, yields one record per CDR3 protein. The data hold about 740,000 distinct CDR3 sequences, with roughly 40% observed a single time. Input material: peripheral blood. All receptors derive from an adult man with Graves' ophthalmopathy.

The V gene is TRBV2, the J gene TRBJ2-6; 7 nucleotides line up with TRBD2. The CDR3 consists of 15 residues. The junction had 2 bases not matched to a gene; V was cut back by 5 bases and J by 1 base. Germline V CDR1 and CDR2: SNHLY, FYNNEI. This CDR3 is CASSNGGSGANVLTF. CDR3 sequence (DNA): TGTGCCAGCAGTAACGGGGGGTCTGGGGCCAACGTCCTGACTTTC. The full variable domain, completed using reference TRBV2 and TRBJ2-6, is EPEVTQTPSHQVTQMGQEVILRCVPISNHLYFYWYRQILGQKVEFLVSFYNNEISEKSEIFDDQFSVERPDGSNFTLKIRSTKLEDSAMYFCASSNGGSGANVLTFGAGSRLTVL.

This clonotype was seen at least ten times. In nucleotides, the CDR3 is TGTGCCACCAGCAGAGGACGGTTCAATCAGCCCCAGCATTTT. Encoded protein: CATSRGRFNQPQHF. V gene TRBV15 combines with J gene TRBJ1-5; unclear D gene. This CDR3 spans 14 amino acids. The germline V gene encodes CDR1 LNHNV and CDR2 YYDKDF (reference sequence). Trimming left V 1 base short and J 3 bases short, with 7 bases between.

The chain links TRBV10-3 to TRBJ2-5; the D gene could be TRBD1 or TRBD2 (5 bases each). V lost 4 bases, J lost 9 bases, and 12 bases lay in between. Per germline, CDR1 ENHRY and CDR2 SYGVKD. The CDR3 loop spans 12 amino acids. The CDR3 protein is CAISGGRRAQYF. The CDR3 DNA reads as TGTGCCATCAGTGGGGGACGGCGAGCCCAGTACTTC.

The rearrangement links TRBV9 to TRBJ2-6, with a weak D call TRBD1 (5 bases). The CDR3 extends over 16 amino acids. Germline V lookup: CDR1 SGDLS, CDR2 YYNGEE. V shed 4 bases and J shed 2 bases, with 13 bases lying between them. The CDR3 is CASSSPQVPGANVLTF. The CDR3 DNA follows: TGTGCCAGCAGCTCACCACAGGTCCCTGGGGCCAACGTCCTGACTTTC. The complete variable domain, with remaining parts taken from reference TRBV9 and TRBJ2-6, reads DSGVTQTPKHLITATGQRVTLRCSPRSGDLSVYWYQQSLDQGLQFLIQYYNGEERAKGNILERFSAQQFPDLHSELNLSSLELGDSALYFCASSSPQVPGANVLTFGAGSRLTVL.

The chain recombines TRBV9 with TRBJ1-2, with TRBD1 as a possible D gene (6 bases). Germline V gene sequence: CDR1 SGDLS, CDR2 YYNGEE. Trimming stripped 4 bases from V and 7 bases from J, with 17 bases between. This CDR3 has 14 amino acids. The CDR3 here is CASSQRQDFGGYTF. For the CDR3, the DNA is TGTGCCAGCAGCCAACGACAGGATTTTGGTGGCTACACCTTC.

Comments on this clonotype: One junction end disagrees with the germline gene, perhaps due to a read error. V gene TRBV2 combines with J gene TRBJ2-1, with D hard to call. The germline CDR1 and CDR2 sequences are SNHLY and FYNNEI. The CDR3 covers 11 residues. The CDR3 region is CASSKRTEQFF. The CDR3 region has the DNA TGTGCTAGCAGTAAACGGACCGAGCAGTTCTTC.

The chain couples TRBV20-1 to TRBJ2-7, with D maybe TRBD1 (6 bases). CDR3 length: 13 residues. Germline assignment: CDR1 DFQATT and CDR2 SNEGSKA (reference sequence). Between the trimmed V and J ends, which lost 5 bases and 5 bases, there was a span of 16 bases. The CDR3 region is CSASLQGSDEQYF. For the CDR3, the DNA is TGCAGTGCTTCACTCCAGGGGAGTGACGAGCAGTACTTC.

Comment on this clonotype: A much larger clone differs from this one at a single base, so this may be a read error. CDR3 in amino acids: CAGNTGELFF. CDR3 DNA: TGTGCCGGCAACACCGGGGAGCTGTTTTTT. This chain uses TRBV25-1 with TRBJ2-2; the D is unclear. From germline, CDR1 is MGHDK and CDR2 SYGVNS. The V end was cut by 11 bases, the J end by 2 bases, with 3 bases between. The CDR3 runs 10 residues.

J is TRBJ1-5 and V is TRBV5-6; the D gene is possibly TRBD1 (5 bases). There are 14 residues in the CDR3. The germline gives CDR1 SGHDT, CDR2 YYEEEE. Trimming pared 4 bases from V and 11 bases from J, leaving 19 bases between. CDR3 DNA sequence: TGTGCCAGCAGCCCCGGGGGGGGGGTTGGGGCCCAGCATTTT. This sequence encodes CASSPGGGVGAQHF.

Only a few counts were recorded for this clonotype. The genes are TRBV7-9 and TRBJ2-7; 8 bases align to TRBD2. Trimming took 4 bases from V and 7 from J; bases not matched to a gene: 9. The CDR3 sequence is 14 residues long. Germline V gene sequence: CDR1 SEHNR, CDR2 FQNEAQ (reference sequence). CDR3 amino acids: CASSSTSAGGEQYF. Here the CDR3 DNA reads TGTGCCAGCAGCTCGACTAGCGCCGGCGGGGAGCAGTACTTC.

The chain combines TRBV10-2 with TRBJ2-5, with D perhaps TRBD1 or TRBD2 (5 bases each). This CDR3 contains 15 residues. V was clipped by 2 bases and J by 2 bases, with 12 bases between them. CDR1 WSHSY and CDR2 SAAADI come from the germline V gene. CDR3 loop: CASSEPGTAQETQYF. The CDR3 DNA reads TGCGCCAGCAGTGAGCCGGGGACGGCTCAAGAGACCCAGTACTTC.

The chain joins TRBV6-6 to TRBJ1-6, with D unresolved. CDR1 is MNHNY and CDR2 is SVGAGI in the germline V gene (reference sequence). V was cut by 5 bases and J by 2 bases, with 7 bases left in between. This CDR3 has 14 residues. CDR3 region: CASSDTTYNSPLHF. The DNA for the CDR3 is TGTGCCAGCAGTGATACAACCTATAATTCACCCCTCCACTTT.

This clonotype was picked up a small number of times. A much bigger clone sits one base away, suggesting this may be a read error. CDR3 DNA: TGTGCCAGCAGCACGACAGGGACTGGAAACACCATATATTTT. This encodes CASSTTGTGNTIYF. The chain has TRBV9 and TRBJ1-3; 7 bases line up with TRBD1. Germline assignment: CDR1 SGDLS and CDR2 YYNGEE. The CDR3 is 14 residues long. V shed 4 bases and J 2 bases; nucleotides not matched to a gene: 3.

As to this clonotype: A much more abundant neighbour one base away suggests this may be a read error. Lacking the conserved final phenylalanine or tryptophan, this CDR3 likely reflects a read error. The chain is built from TRBV12-3 or TRBV12-4 and TRBJ1-5; 8 bases line up with TRBD1. This CDR3 has 14 residues. V was clipped by 5 bases and J by 6 bases; unmatched bases: 6. The CDR3 here is CASSLDRARQPQHL. For the CDR3, the DNA is TGTGCCAGCAGTCTGGACAGGGCGCGTCAGCCCCAGCATCTT.

This clonotype has just a few counts. The chain is built from TRBV25-1 and TRBJ1-2; 11 positions match TRBD1. Germline V gene lookup returns CDR1 MGHDK and CDR2 SYGVNS. CDR3 size: 14 residues. Trimming removed 6 bases from V and 2 bases from J; junction bases left unmatched: 2. CDR3 sequence reads: CASRGDRGNYGYTF. CDR3 sequence (DNA): TGTGCCAGCAGGGGGGACAGGGGGAACTATGGCTACACCTTC.

The table lists this clonotype with a count of one. CDR3 residues: CASSLTPGGPYEQYF. The DNA for the CDR3 is TGTGCCAGCAGCTTAACCCCGGGAGGGCCTTACGAGCAGTACTTC. This rearrangement joins TRBV7-3 to TRBJ2-7; 8 bases align to TRBD2. The CDR3 covers 15 residues. Per the germline V gene, CDR1 is SGHTA and CDR2 is FQGTGA. The J segment lost 4 bases and the V segment lost 0 bases, leaving 5 bases of the junction unmatched.

This clonotype was counted a few times. The chain employs TRBV7-9 and TRBJ1-6; D is unresolved. Germline CDR1 reads SEHNR; CDR2 reads FQNEAQ (reference sequence). The CDR3 extends over 11 amino acids. Trimming left V 3 bases short and J 14 bases short, with 8 bases between. As DNA, the CDR3 is TGTGCCAGCAGCTTGGGCGGTACCCTCCACTTT. It yields the protein CASSLGGTLHF.

This clonotype was detected ten times or more. V gene TRBV7-9 combines with J gene TRBJ1-4; TRBD1 agrees at 7 bases. The CDR3 extends over 14 amino acids. J lost 5 bases, V lost 5 bases, and 5 bases had no gene match. The V gene's germline CDR1 is SEHNR and CDR2 FQNEAQ (reference sequence). This CDR3 reads CASSPSTGNEKLFF. Here the CDR3 DNA reads TGTGCCAGCAGCCCGTCGACAGGGAATGAAAAACTGTTTTTT.

The gene calls are TRBV5-5 and TRBJ1-5, with a possible D match to TRBD1 (6 bases). The V and J ends lost 4 bases and 1 base respectively, with 12 bases between them. Germline V CDR1 and CDR2: SGHKS, YYEKEE (reference sequence). The CDR3 covers 15 residues. Here the CDR3 reads CASSITGSSNQPQHF. DNA for the CDR3: TGTGCCAGCAGCATTACAGGGTCCAGCAATCAGCCCCAGCATTTT. Based on the CDR3 plus reference TRBV5-5 and TRBJ1-5, the full variable domain is DAGVTQSPTHLIKTRGQQVTLRCSPISGHKSVSWYQQVLGQGPQFIFQYYEKEERGRGNFPDRFSARQFPNYSSELNVNALLLGDSALYLCASSITGSSNQPQHFGDGTRLSIL.

J is TRBJ2-7 and V is TRBV25-1; no reliable D call. Trimming stripped 5 bases from V and 0 bases from J, with 20 bases between. The germline gives CDR1 MGHDK, CDR2 SYGVNS. The CDR3 has 17 amino acids. DNA for the CDR3: TGTGCCAGCAGTCCCCTCATCAGCCTGTGGAGCTCCTACGAGCAGTACTTC. This gives the protein CASSPLISLWSSYEQYF.

This clonotype showed up many times. The chain has TRBV10-3 and TRBJ2-7, with D perhaps matching TRBD1 or TRBD2 (5 bases each). V was trimmed by 2 bases and J by 2 bases, leaving 7 bases between them. The CDR3 extends over 13 amino acids. CDR1 is ENHRY, CDR2 SYGVKD, per germline. The CDR3 spells CAISEGGTYEQYF. The CDR3 nucleotides are TGTGCCATCAGTGAGGGGGGAACCTACGAGCAGTACTTC.

This clonotype was detected ten times or more. The V gene is TRBV7-2, the J gene TRBJ1-2, with TRBD1 matching over 9 bases. This CDR3 comprises 14 residues. Trimming cost V 2 bases and J 3 bases; bases outside gene matches: 1. Germline values: CDR1 SGHTA, CDR2 FQGNSA. In DNA, the CDR3 is TGTGCCAGCAGCTTACGACAGGGGGACTATGGCTACACCTTC. It yields the protein CASSLRQGDYGYTF.

This clonotype was found many times. The chain links TRBV29-1 to TRBJ1-6; D may be TRBD1 (5 bases). CDR1 is SQVTM, CDR2 ANQGSEA, per germline. V was cut by 6 bases and J by 7 bases, with 13 bases left in between. This CDR3 has 13 amino acids. The CDR3 reads CSVLRDGNSPLHF. In nucleotides, the CDR3 is TGCAGCGTACTCCGGGACGGAAATTCACCCCTCCACTTT.

In its sample, this clonotype was seen once. The J gene is TRBJ2-5, the V gene TRBV24-1, with a tentative D call TRBD1 (6 bases). This CDR3 contains 15 residues. V lost 4 bases and J lost 2, with 13 bases in between. Germline loops: CDR1 KGHDR, CDR2 SFDVKD. CDR3 amino acids: CATSDRGQTQETQYF. The CDR3 nucleotides read TGTGCCACCAGTGACCGTGGACAGACACAAGAGACCCAGTACTTC.

This chain links TRBV2 with TRBJ2-5; D is uncertain. The length of the CDR3 is 15 residues. CDR1 and CDR2 from the germline V gene are SNHLY and FYNNEI. The V gene lost 4 bases and the J gene lost 7 bases, with 19 bases spanning the gap. The CDR3 DNA follows: TGTGCCAGCAGTGTTCGTACAGAGGCGTACGGGACCCAGTACTTC. This gives the protein CASSVRTEAYGTQYF.